The 9 T cell receptor beta chains presented below share a single source sample, sequenced in a study of cytomegalovirus exposure and HLA in healthy donors. The PCR had 60 Vbeta and 13 Jbeta primers. Repertoires were generated with immunoSEQ multiplex PCR, while TCRdb's copy carries only in-frame clones and drops some. Among 170,000 or so clones listed, over 75% were seen once. Specimen: PBMCs. Every receptor here comes from a woman in her 50s in good health and CMV-seronegative.

The V gene is TRBV11-3, the J gene TRBJ2-1, with 8 nucleotides matching TRBD1. The CDR3 is 18 residues long. Germline-derived CDR1 and CDR2 are SGHNT and YENEEA. Trimming took 2 bases from V and 6 from J; bases not matched to a gene: 15. The CDR3 nucleotides read TGTGCCAGCAGCTTAAGAGGACAGGGTAATAATCCAGGCAATGAGCAGTTCTTC. Its translation: CASSLRGQGNNPGNEQFF.

This clone was counted once. V is TRBV2 and J is TRBJ1-5; D may be TRBD1 (5 bases). V gave up 7 bases and J gave up 2 bases, with 12 bases separating them. The CDR3 is made up of 14 amino acids. Germline V lookup: CDR1 SNHLY, CDR2 FYNNEI. CDR3 sequence reads: CASMRQGGNQPQHF. The CDR3 bases are TGTGCCAGCATGCGGCAGGGCGGCAATCAGCCCCAGCATTTT.

Only a few counts were recorded for this clone. J is TRBJ1-2 and V is TRBV28; a possible D gene is TRBD1 (6 bases). Germline assignment: CDR1 MDHEN and CDR2 SYDVKM. V lost 6 bases and J 4 bases, leaving 21 bases between the germline ends. This CDR3 spans 16 amino acids. The CDR3: CASSSSTGRFTYGYTF. In DNA, the CDR3 is TGTGCCAGCAGCTCTTCGACAGGCCGTTTCACCTATGGCTACACCTTC.

This sequence joins TRBV7-9 and TRBJ2-7; TRBD1 is a possible D gene (5 bases). The length of the CDR3 is 14 residues. The V and J ends lost 5 bases and 2 bases respectively, with 13 bases between them. From germline, CDR1 is SEHNR and CDR2 FQNEAQ (reference sequence). The CDR3 region is CASSASRTTYEQYF. The CDR3 nucleotides are TGTGCCAGCAGCGCAAGCAGGACAACCTACGAGCAGTACTTC.

This clone was detected once. The gene calls are TRBV7-2 and TRBJ1-4, with D maybe TRBD1 (6 bases). Germline-derived CDR1 and CDR2 are SGHTA and FQGNSA. The CDR3 contains 16 residues. With 1 base removed from V and 0 bases from J, the gap between germline ends came to 9 bases. The CDR3 coding sequence is TGTGCCAGCAGCTTAGACAGGGCCGCAACTAATGAAAAACTGTTTTTT. It encodes CASSLDRAATNEKLFF. The full variable domain, its missing parts supplied by reference TRBV7-2 and TRBJ1-4, is GAGVSQSPSNKVTEKGKDVELRCDPISGHTALYWYRQSLGQGLEFLIYFQGNSAPDKSGLPSDRFSAERTGGSVSTLTIQRTQQEDSAVYLCASSLDRAATNEKLFFGSGTQLSVL.

The CDR3: CSVEPGGTGELFF. The CDR3 DNA reads as TGCAGCGTGGAACCAGGGGGCACCGGGGAGCTGTTTTTT. The gene calls are TRBV29-1 and TRBJ2-2, with 7 bases that match TRBD1. The germline CDR1 and CDR2 sequences are SQVTM and ANQGSEA. The CDR3 loop spans 13 amino acids. The V segment lost 6 bases and the J segment 4 bases; nucleotides outside the gene matches: 5.

This chain links TRBV6-6 with TRBJ1-3; D remains unclear. The CDR3 totals 15 residues. Per germline, CDR1 MNHNY and CDR2 SVGAGI (reference sequence). Trimming took off 2 bases at V and 2 bases at J, with 10 bases between the two ends. Here the CDR3 reads CASSYVGLAGNTIYF. For the CDR3, the DNA is TGTGCCAGCAGTTACGTTGGCCTGGCTGGAAACACCATATATTTT.

J is TRBJ2-7 and V is TRBV4-3, with 7 bases aligning to TRBD1. J was trimmed by 5 bases and V by 4 bases; bases with no gene match: 14. This CDR3 region has 16 residues. The V gene's germline CDR1 is LGHNA and CDR2 YSLEER. CDR3 in amino acids: CASSLTRQGLSDEQYF. In nucleotides, the CDR3 is TGCGCCAGCAGCCTTACACGACAGGGATTATCCGACGAGCAGTACTTC.

The chain recombines TRBV4-2 with TRBJ2-5; tentatively, D is TRBD2 (6 bases). Germline V gene sequence: CDR1 LGHNA, CDR2 YNFKEQ. V shed 0 bases and J shed 0 bases, with 8 bases lying between them. This CDR3 has 15 residues. In nucleotides, the CDR3 is TGTGCCAGCAGCCAAGATGCGGGGAACCAAGAGACCCAGTACTTC. Protein sequence: CASSQDAGNQETQYF.